This T cell receptor (beta chain) was captured in a study of graft-versus-host responses after intestinal transplantation. The culture paired around 200,000 irradiated violet-dye-labeled stimulators with around 200,000 CFSE-labeled responders. Responder cells that were proliferating and CFSE-low, both CD3+CD4+ and CD3+CD8+, were sorted after the reaction. The table lists this clone with a few counts. General study results and limits: Analysis identified GvH clones in recipient marrow, with some appearing first in ileum or blood.

This table comes from immunoSEQ multiplex PCR, and its TCRdb copy is limited to in-frame clones, with some not included. The data hold about a thousand clones, with under 55% observed a single time. CDR1 and CDR2 from the germline V gene are DFQATT and SNEGSKA (reference sequence). The CDR3 extends over 11 amino acids. The sequencing used alloreactive CD8+ T cells from a mixed lymphocyte reaction culture, collected before transplantation. The sample's subset: CFSE-low proliferating T cells sorted from approximately 6-day pre-transplant mixed lymphocyte reaction (GvH or HvG direction). The chain recombines TRBV20-1 with TRBJ1-2; a possible D gene is TRBD1 (6 bases). The TCR sequence derives from a human patient who was an organ donor for intestinal transplantation. CDR3 bases: TGCGGGGGCGGGGAGAACTATGGCTACACCTTC. This encodes CGGGENYGYTF.